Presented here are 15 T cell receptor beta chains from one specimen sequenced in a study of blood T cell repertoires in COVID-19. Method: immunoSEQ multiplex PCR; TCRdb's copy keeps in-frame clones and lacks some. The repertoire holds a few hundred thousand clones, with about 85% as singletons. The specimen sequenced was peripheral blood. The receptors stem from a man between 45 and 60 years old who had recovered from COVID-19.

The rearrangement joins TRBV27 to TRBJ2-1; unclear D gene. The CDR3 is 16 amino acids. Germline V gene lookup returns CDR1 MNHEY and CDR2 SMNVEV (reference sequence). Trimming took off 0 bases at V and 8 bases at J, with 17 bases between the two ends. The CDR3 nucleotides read TGTGCCAGCAGTTTATCGAATCTAGTAAGGTCCCATGAGCAGTTCTTC. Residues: CASSLSNLVRSHEQFF.

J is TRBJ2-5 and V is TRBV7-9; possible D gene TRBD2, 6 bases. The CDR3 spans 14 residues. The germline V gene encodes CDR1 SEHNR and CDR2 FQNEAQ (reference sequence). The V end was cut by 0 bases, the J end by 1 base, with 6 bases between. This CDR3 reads CASSLASGQETQYF. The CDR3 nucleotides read TGTGCCAGCAGCTTAGCTAGCGGCCAAGAGACCCAGTACTTC.

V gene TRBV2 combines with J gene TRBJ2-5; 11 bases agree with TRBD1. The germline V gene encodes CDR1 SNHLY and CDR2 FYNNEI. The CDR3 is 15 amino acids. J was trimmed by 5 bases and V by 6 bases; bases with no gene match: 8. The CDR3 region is CASSGLDRGLETQYF. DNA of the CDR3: TGTGCCAGCAGCGGTTTGGACAGGGGGCTTGAGACCCAGTACTTC.

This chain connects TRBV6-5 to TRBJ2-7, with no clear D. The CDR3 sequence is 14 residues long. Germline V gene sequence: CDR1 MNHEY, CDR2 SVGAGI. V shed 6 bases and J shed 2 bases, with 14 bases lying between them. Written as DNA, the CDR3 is TGTGCCAGCAGCTTCGCGGCGACTCCCTACGAGCAGTACTTC. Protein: CASSFAATPYEQYF.

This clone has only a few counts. This chain's CDR3 is CASSRRGAGELFF. Here the CDR3 DNA reads TGCGCCAGCAGTCGGAGGGGAGCAGGGGAGCTGTTTTTT. The chain couples TRBV5-1 to TRBJ2-2; a weak D match, TRBD2 (6 bases). With 5 bases removed from V and 8 bases from J, the gap between germline ends came to 13 bases. This CDR3 contains 13 residues. From germline, CDR1 is SGHRS and CDR2 YFSETQ.

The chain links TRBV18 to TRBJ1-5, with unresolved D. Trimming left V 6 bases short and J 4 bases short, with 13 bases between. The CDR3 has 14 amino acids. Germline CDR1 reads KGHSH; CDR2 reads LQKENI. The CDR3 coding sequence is TGTGCCAGCTCCGTTAGTTCCGAGAATCAGCCCCAGCATTTT. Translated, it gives CASSVSSENQPQHF.

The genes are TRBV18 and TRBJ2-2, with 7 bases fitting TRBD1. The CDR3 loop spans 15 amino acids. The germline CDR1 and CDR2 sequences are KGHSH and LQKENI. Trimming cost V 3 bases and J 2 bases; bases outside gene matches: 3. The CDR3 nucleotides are TGTGCCAGCTCACCGACAGGGTCAAACACCGGGGAGCTGTTTTTT. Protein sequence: CASSPTGSNTGELFF.

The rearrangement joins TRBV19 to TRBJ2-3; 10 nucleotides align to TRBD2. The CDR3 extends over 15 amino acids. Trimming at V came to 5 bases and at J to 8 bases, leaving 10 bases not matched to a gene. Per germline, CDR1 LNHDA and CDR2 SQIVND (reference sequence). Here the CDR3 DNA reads TGTGCCAGTAGTCCCAGCGGGAGGGCCCTCAGTACGCAGTATTTT. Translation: CASSPSGRALSTQYF. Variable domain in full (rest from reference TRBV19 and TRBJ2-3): DGGITQSPKYLFRKEGQNVTLSCEQNLNHDAMYWYRQDPGQGLRLIYYSQIVNDFQKGDIAEGYSVSREKKESFPLTVTSAQKNPTAFYLCASSPSGRALSTQYFGPGTRLTVL.

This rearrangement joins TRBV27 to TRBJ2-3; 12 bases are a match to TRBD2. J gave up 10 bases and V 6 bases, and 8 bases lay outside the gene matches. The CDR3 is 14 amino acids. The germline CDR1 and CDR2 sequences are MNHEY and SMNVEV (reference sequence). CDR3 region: CASRPGLAGSSQYF. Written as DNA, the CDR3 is TGTGCCAGCAGACCGGGACTAGCGGGCTCTTCGCAGTATTTT.

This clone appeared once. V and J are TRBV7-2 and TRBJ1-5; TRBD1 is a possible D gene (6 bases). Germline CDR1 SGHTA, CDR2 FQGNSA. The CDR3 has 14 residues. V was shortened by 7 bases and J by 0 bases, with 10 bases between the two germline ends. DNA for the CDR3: TGTGCCAGCAACTGGGACAATAGCAATCAGCCCCAGCATTTT. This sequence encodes CASNWDNSNQPQHF.

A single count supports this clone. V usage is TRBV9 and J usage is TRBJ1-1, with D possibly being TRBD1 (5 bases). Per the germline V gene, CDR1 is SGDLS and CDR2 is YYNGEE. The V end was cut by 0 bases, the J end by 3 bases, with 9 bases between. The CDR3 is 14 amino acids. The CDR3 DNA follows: TGTGCCAGCAGCGTAGGTACGGGGGACACTGAAGCTTTCTTT. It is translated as CASSVGTGDTEAFF. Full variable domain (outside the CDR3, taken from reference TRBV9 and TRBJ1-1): DSGVTQTPKHLITATGQRVTLRCSPRSGDLSVYWYQQSLDQGLQFLIQYYNGEERAKGNILERFSAQQFPDLHSELNLSSLELGDSALYFCASSVGTGDTEAFFGQGTRLTVV.

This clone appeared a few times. The CDR3 sequence is CSVELLAALGEQYF. Written as DNA, the CDR3 is TGCAGCGTTGAACTGCTAGCGGCCCTCGGGGAGCAGTACTTC. The chain couples TRBV29-1 to TRBJ2-7, with 7 positions matching TRBD2. This CDR3 has 14 residues. Germline V gives CDR1 SQVTM, CDR2 ANQGSEA. The V gene end was trimmed by 2 bases and the J gene end by 7 bases; junction bases not matched to a gene: 11.

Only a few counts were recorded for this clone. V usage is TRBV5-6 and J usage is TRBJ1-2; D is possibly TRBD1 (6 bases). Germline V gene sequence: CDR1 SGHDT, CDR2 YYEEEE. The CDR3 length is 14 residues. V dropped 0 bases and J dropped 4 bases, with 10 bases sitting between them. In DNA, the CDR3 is TGTGCCAGCAGCTTGGAAGGACAGCGCTATGGCTACACCTTC. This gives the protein CASSLEGQRYGYTF.

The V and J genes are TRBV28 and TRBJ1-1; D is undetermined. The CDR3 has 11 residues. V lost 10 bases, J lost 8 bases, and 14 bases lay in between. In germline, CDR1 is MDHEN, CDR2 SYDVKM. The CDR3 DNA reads TGTGCCACTCAGCCGTCGAGGGAAGCTTTCTTT. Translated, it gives CATQPSREAFF. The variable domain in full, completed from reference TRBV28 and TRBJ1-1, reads DVKVTQSSRYLVKRTGEKVFLECVQDMDHENMFWYRQDPGLGLRLIYFSYDVKMKEKGDIPEGYSVSREKKERFSLILESASTNQTSMYLCATQPSREAFFGQGTRLTVV.

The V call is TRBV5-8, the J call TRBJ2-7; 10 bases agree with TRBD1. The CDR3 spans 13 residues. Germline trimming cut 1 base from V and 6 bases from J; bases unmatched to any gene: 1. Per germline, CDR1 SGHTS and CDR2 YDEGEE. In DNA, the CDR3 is TGTGCCAGCAGCTTGTGGACAGGGGGCGAGCAGTACTTC. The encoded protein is CASSLWTGGEQYF. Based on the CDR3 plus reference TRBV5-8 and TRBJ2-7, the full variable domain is EAGVTQSPTHLIKTRGQQATLRCSPISGHTSVYWYQQALGLGLQFLLWYDEGEERNRGNFPPRFSGRQFPNYSSELNVNALELEDSALYLCASSLWTGGEQYFGPGTRLTVT.